Presented here are 8 T cell receptor beta chains from one specimen sequenced in a study of response to subunit inactivated influenza vaccine. MiXCR, run by TCRdb on the RT-PCR reads, gives a single entry per CDR3 protein. There are fewer than 600,000 distinct CDR3 sequences in the sample; more than 7% occur only once, and around 13% lies in the top ten. The sample in question was PBMCs from blood, obtained about 24 months after vaccination. These receptors were collected from a man between 50 and 75 years old who received an inactivated influenza vaccine.

This clonotype was found many times. The chain joins TRBV28 to TRBJ1-5; the match to TRBD1 covers 12 bases. Unmatched junction bases numbered 4, after V lost 6 bases and J lost 7 bases. Germline CDR1 and CDR2: MDHEN and SYDVKM. The CDR3 runs 14 residues. The CDR3 DNA reads as TGTGCCAGCAGGGGACAGGGGGCAAGGCAGCCCCAGCATTTT. It encodes CASRGQGARQPQHF.

This clonotype was counted ten times or more. The CDR3 DNA is TGCAGTGCCACCATCCTAGGACAGCCTCAGAACACTGAAGCTTTCTTT. Its protein is CSATILGQPQNTEAFF. J is TRBJ1-1 and V is TRBV20-1, with D maybe TRBD1 (6 bases). Germline CDR1 and CDR2: DFQATT and SNEGSKA (reference sequence). Trimming removed 6 bases from V and 1 base from J, with 21 bases in between. The CDR3 is made up of 16 amino acids.

This clonotype was counted only a few times. The chain links TRBV28 to TRBJ2-3, with TRBD2 identical over 11 bases. V was clipped by 3 bases and J by 5 bases; unmatched bases: 7. Germline V gene lookup returns CDR1 MDHEN and CDR2 SYDVKM. The CDR3 covers 16 residues. CDR3 amino acids: CASSLASGRPGDTQYF. The CDR3 bases are TGTGCCAGCAGTTTGGCTAGCGGGAGGCCGGGAGATACGCAGTATTTT.

This chain's CDR3 is CSVEDPGRSGNTIYF. The DNA for the CDR3 is TGCAGCGTTGAAGATCCGGGGAGGTCTGGAAACACCATATATTTT. The V and J genes are TRBV29-1 and TRBJ1-3; D ambiguous. Germline values: CDR1 SQVTM, CDR2 ANQGSEA. Trimming pared 0 bases from V and 1 base from J, leaving 10 bases between. The CDR3 has 15 residues.

J is TRBJ2-3 and V is TRBV2, with no clear D. The CDR3 is 13 amino acids. CDR1 and CDR2 (germline): SNHLY, FYNNEI. Trimming cost V 0 bases and J 5 bases, with 6 bases left between them. The CDR3 is CASSEAMVDTQYF. DNA of the CDR3: TGTGCCAGCAGTGAAGCGATGGTAGATACGCAGTATTTT.

The sample holds many counts of this clonotype. CDR3 nucleotide sequence: TGTGCCAGCAGCTTGGGTCTCGGCATATACAATGAGCAGTTCTTC. It yields the protein CASSLGLGIYNEQFF. The V gene is TRBV5-6, the J gene TRBJ2-1; D gene uncertain. V gave up 0 bases and J gave up 4 bases, with 11 bases separating them. Germline CDR1 and CDR2: SGHDT and YYEEEE. This CDR3 has 15 residues.

This clonotype has at least ten counts. This chain connects TRBV11-2 to TRBJ1-1; a weak D match, TRBD1 (5 bases). V dropped 2 bases and J dropped 4 bases, with 11 bases sitting between them. The CDR3 is 14 residues long. Germline CDR1 SGHAT, CDR2 FQNNGV. CDR3 in amino acids: CASSLSGGFTEAFF. CDR3 nucleotide sequence: TGTGCCAGCAGCTTATCGGGGGGATTCACTGAAGCTTTCTTT. Full variable domain (outside the CDR3, taken from reference TRBV11-2 and TRBJ1-1): EAGVAQSPRYKIIEKRQSVAFWCNPISGHATLYWYQQILGQGPKLLIQFQNNGVVDDSQLPKDRFSAERLKGVDSTLKIQPAKLEDSAVYLCASSLSGGFTEAFFGQGTRLTVV.

In its sample, this clonotype was seen many times. The rearrangement uses TRBV5-1 and TRBJ1-5; D is unclear. The CDR3 spans 14 residues. Germline lookup yields CDR1 SGHRS and CDR2 YFSETQ. Trimming left V 5 bases short and J 0 bases short, with 9 bases between. Here the CDR3 DNA reads TGCGCCAGCAGACCTTACCCTAGCAATCAGCCCCAGCATTTT. Protein product: CASRPYPSNQPQHF.